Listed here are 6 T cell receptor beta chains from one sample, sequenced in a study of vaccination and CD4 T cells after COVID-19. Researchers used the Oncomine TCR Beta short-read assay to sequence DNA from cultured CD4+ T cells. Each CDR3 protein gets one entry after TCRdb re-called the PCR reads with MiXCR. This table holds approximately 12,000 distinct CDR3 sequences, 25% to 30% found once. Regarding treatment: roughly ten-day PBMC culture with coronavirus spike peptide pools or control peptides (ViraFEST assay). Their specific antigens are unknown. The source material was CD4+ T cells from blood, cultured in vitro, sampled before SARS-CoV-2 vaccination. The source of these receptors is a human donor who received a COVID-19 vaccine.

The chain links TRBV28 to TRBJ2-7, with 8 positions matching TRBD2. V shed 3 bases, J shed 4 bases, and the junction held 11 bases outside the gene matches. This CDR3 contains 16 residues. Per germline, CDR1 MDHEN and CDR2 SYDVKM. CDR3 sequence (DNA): TGTGCCAGCAGTTTTGCCCGGGGGGGTTATGTGTACGAGCAGTACTTC. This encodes CASSFARGGYVYEQYF.

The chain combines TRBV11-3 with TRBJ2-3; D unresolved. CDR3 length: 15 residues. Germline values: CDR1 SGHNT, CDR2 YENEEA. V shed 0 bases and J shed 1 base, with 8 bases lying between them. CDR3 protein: CASSLDGKRTDTQYF. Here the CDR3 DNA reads TGTGCCAGCAGCTTAGATGGTAAACGCACAGATACGCAGTATTTT.

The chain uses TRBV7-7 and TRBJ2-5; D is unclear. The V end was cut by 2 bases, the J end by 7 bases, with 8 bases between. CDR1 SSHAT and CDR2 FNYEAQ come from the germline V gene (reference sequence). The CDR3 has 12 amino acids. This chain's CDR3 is CASSLPSGTQYF. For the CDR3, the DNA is TGTGCCAGCAGCTTACCTTCGGGGACCCAGTACTTC.

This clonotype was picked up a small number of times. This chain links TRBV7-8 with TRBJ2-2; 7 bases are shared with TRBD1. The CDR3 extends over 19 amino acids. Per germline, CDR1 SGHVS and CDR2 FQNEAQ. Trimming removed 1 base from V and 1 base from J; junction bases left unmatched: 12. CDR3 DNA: TGTGCCAGCAGCTTAGGGAACAGGGGTATAGGGAGGAACACCGGGGAGCTGTTTTTT. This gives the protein CASSLGNRGIGRNTGELFF.

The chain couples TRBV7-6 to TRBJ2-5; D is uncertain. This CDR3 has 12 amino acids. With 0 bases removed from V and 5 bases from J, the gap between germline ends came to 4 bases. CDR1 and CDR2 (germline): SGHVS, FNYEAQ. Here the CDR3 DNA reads TGTGCCAGCAGCTTAGCGAGGGAGACCCAGTACTTC. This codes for CASSLARETQYF.

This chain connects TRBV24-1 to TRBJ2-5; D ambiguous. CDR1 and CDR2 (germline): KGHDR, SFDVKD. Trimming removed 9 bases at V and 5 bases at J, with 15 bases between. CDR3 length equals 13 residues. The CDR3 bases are TGTGCCACCGGAACGGCCCATCGGGAGACCCAGTACTTC. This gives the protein CATGTAHRETQYF.